The entry below gives a single T cell receptor (beta chain) sequence along with its context. Its antigen remains unknown. The data derive from a study of Ad26.COV2.S vaccination and SARS-CoV-2 variants. Findings of the study overall: It was found that vaccine and placebo recipients had similar non-spike TCR breadth. The placebo group had lower spike-specific TCR breadth than the vaccine recipients did. Spike-specific responses of CD8+ and CD4+ T cells were reported to display substantial breadth after vaccination. Measurements of TCR breadth and depth may have given underestimates of the total T cell responses.

Repertoires were generated with immunoSEQ multiplex PCR, while TCRdb's copy carries only in-frame clones and drops some. The sample records over 110,000 clones, about nine tenths being singletons. Trimming took 0 bases from V and 1 from J, leaving 9 bases between them. The CDR3 has 15 residues. Germline CDR1 is MNHEY and CDR2 is SMNVEV (reference sequence). This clonotype was obtained from a human donor who had recovered from COVID-19. Source: peripheral blood, taken after recovery from COVID-19. The chain recombines TRBV27 with TRBJ2-5, with D tentatively TRBD2 (6 bases). The CDR3 DNA reads as TGTGCCAGCAGTTTATCGGGACTGCTCCAAGAGACCCAGTACTTC. It codes for CASSLSGLLQETQYF.